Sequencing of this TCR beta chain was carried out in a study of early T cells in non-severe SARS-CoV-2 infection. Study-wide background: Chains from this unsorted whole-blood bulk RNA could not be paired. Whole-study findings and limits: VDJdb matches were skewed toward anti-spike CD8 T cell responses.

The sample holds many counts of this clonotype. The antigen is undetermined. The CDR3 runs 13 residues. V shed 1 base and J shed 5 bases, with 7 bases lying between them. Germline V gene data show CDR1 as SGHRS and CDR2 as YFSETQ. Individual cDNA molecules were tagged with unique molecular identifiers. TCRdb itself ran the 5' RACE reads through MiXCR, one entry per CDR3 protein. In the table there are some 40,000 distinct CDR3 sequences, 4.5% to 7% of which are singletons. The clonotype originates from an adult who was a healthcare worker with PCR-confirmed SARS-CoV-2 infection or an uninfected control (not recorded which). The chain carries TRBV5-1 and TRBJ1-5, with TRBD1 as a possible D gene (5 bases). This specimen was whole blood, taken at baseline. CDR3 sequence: CASSLSGDQPQHF. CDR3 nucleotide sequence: TGCGCCAGCAGCTTGTCGGGGGATCAGCCCCAGCATTTT.